A single T cell receptor beta chain is shown here with its context. What it binds is unknown. Sequence at one end of the junction differs from germline and may be a read error. The data were taken from a study of post-analysis software for immune sequencing data. Study-level background: Patients with relapsing-remitting, secondary progressive and progressive-relapsing multiple sclerosis courses were all represented. Findings of the study overall: Same-batch samples co-clustered strongly by F measure. For normalized Chao1 diversity, multiple sclerosis patients scored significantly lower than controls did.

Unique molecular identifiers featured in each of the TCR beta cDNA libraries. The yield from roughly 1 to 10 million T cells was 500,000 or so cDNA molecules in total. TCRdb re-called the PCR reads with MiXCR, one entry per CDR3 protein. This sample has a few hundred thousand distinct CDR3 sequences; approximately 31% occur once, and the top ten carry 4.5% to 7.5%. The receptor's source is a girl aged 2 to 17 with multiple sclerosis. The sequenced material came from blood.

CDR3 DNA: TGTGCCATCGGAACCGGGACTAGCAGCAATGGGCAGTTCTTC. Protein: CAIGTGTSSNGQFF. This sequence joins TRBV10-3 and TRBJ2-1, with 9 bases fitting TRBD2. Germline assignment: CDR1 ENHRY and CDR2 SYGVKD. The CDR3 loop spans 14 amino acids.